The text below deals with one T cell receptor (beta chain). The sample belongs to a study of T cells in Graves' hyperthyroidism and ophthalmopathy. TCR beta CDR3 region amplification was performed from RNA transcripts. Primed by the HTBI set, a first-round RT-PCR was run on the TCR CDR3. Each CDR3 protein gets one entry after TCRdb re-called the multiplex PCR reads with MiXCR. The sample consists of roughly 570,000 distinct CDR3 sequences, about 43% of them appearing once. Criteria for exclusion of patients were uncontrolled infection, other autoimmune disease, pregnancy or lactation. The CDR3 covers 13 residues. Germline lookup yields CDR1 SGHRS and CDR2 YFSETQ. V lost 5 bases and J lost 8; bases outside the gene matches: 4.

Sequenced input: peripheral blood or thyroid tissue (not recorded which). The origin of this receptor is an adult woman with Graves' disease, either hyperthyroidism or ophthalmopathy (not recorded which). The J gene is TRBJ1-6, the V gene TRBV5-1; 7 bases are a match to TRBD1. CDR3 nucleotides: TGCGCCAGCAGGACAGGGTCGGATTCACCCCTCCACTTT. It encodes CASRTGSDSPLHF.